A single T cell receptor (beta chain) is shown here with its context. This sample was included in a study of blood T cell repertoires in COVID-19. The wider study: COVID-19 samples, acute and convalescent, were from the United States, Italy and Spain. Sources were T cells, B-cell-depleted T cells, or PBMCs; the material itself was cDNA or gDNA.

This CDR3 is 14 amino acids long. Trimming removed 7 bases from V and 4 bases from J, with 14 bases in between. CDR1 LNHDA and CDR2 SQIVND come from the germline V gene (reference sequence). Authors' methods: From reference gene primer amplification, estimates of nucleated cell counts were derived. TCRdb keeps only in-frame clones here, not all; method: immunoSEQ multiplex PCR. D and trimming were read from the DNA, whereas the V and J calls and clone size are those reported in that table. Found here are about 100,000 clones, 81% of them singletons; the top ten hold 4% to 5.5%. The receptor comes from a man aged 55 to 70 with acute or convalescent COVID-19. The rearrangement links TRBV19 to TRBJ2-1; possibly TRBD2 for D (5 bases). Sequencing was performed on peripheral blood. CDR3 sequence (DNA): TGTGCCAGTACTTCGCCGGGATCTTACAATGAGCAGTTCTTC. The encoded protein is CASTSPGSYNEQFF.